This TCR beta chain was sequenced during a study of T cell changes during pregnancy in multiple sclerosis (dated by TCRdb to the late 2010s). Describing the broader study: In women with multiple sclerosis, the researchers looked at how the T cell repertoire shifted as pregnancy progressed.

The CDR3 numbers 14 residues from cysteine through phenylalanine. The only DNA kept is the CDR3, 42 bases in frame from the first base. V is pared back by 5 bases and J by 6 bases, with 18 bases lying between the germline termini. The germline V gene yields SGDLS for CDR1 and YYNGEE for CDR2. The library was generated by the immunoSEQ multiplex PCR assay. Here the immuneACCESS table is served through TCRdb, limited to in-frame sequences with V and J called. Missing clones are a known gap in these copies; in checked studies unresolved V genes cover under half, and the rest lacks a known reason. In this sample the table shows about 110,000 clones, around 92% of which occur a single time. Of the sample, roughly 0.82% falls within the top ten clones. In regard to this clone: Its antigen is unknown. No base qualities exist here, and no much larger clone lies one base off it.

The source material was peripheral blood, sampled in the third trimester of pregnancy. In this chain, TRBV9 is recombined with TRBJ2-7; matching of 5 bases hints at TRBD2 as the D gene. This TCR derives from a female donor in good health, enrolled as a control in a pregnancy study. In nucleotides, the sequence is TGTGCCAGCAGTAAGGCAGGACTGGTCGGCGAGCAGTACTTC. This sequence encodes CASSKAGLVGEQYF.